The clone carrying this T cell receptor beta chain was counted only a few times. The CDR3 totals 17 residues. Germline V CDR1 and CDR2: SGDLS, YYNGEE. After removal of 0 bases from V and 2 bases from J, the junction contained 9 bases not matched to a gene. TCRdb keeps only in-frame clones here, not all; method: immunoSEQ multiplex PCR. Altogether about 320,000 clones are present, roughly nine tenths being singletons, with the ten largest covering 2.6%. This sample stems from a study of blood T cell repertoires in COVID-19. Sequencing was carried out using PBMCs or T cells enriched from blood (not recorded which). The genes are TRBV9 and TRBJ2-3; TRBD2 aligns across 7 bases. This clonotype was obtained from a man aged 55 to 69 who had recovered from COVID-19. CDR3 sequence reads: CASSVVGGRGYTDTQYF. The CDR3 DNA follows: TGTGCCAGCAGCGTAGTTGGCGGGAGAGGCTACACAGATACGCAGTATTTT.